The rows below give T cell receptor beta chains drawn from one sample of a study of T-cell memory formation after mild COVID-19. MiXCR was run by TCRdb on the 5' RACE reads, yielding one entry per CDR3 protein. This sample has 400,000 or so distinct CDR3 sequences, with around 20% found just once. Sequencing was done on a sample of PBMCs or a T cell subset sorted from them (not recorded which). Source of these receptors: an adult woman who had mild COVID-19 (a few samples of this study predate the infection). Cell type and time point are not known. CDR3s include the opening cysteine and the closing phenylalanine or tryptophan. Each record gives: CDR3 length, D gene, clone size, V gene, J gene, CDR3 protein, CDR3 DNA. A D gene is named only where the DNA matches it firmly. Clone size is given for some rows only: seen once, a few or many times, or a class if the clone is expanded.

15	-	few	TRBV4-3	TRBJ1-6	CASSQDRGVGPPLHF	TGCGCCAGCAGCCAAGATCGGGGGGTAGGTCCACCCCTCCACTTT
18	TRBD2	few	TRBV12-3/TRBV12-4	TRBJ2-5	CASSPGTSGRMFWETQYF	TGTGCCAGCAGTCCTGGGACTAGCGGGAGGATGTTTTGGGAGACCCAGTACTTC
15	-	-	TRBV29-1	TRBJ2-2	CSVETGDGSTGELFF	TGCAGCGTGGAAACCGGGGACGGATCCACCGGGGAGCTGTTTTTT
14	-	few	TRBV15	TRBJ1-2	CATSDGPGDYGYTF	TGTGCCACCAGCGACGGACCTGGGGACTATGGCTACACCTTC
14	-	many	TRBV3-1	TRBJ2-3	CASSLTQLRDTQYF	TGTGCCAGCAGCCTGACCCAGCTCAGAGATACGCAGTATTTT
14	TRBD1	few	TRBV6-5	TRBJ1-1	CASRATGQNTEAFF	TGTGCCAGCAGAGCGACAGGGCAGAACACTGAAGCTTTCTTT
11	-	few	TRBV11-2	TRBJ2-1	CGVLKGIEQFF	TGTGGCGTCCTTAAAGGTATTGAGCAGTTCTTC
14	-	few	TRBV11-2	TRBJ2-7	CASSLYVAPYEQYF	TGTGCCAGCAGCTTATATGTGGCCCCCTACGAGCAGTACTTC
16	TRBD2	few	TRBV7-3	TRBJ2-2	CASSLNSGANTGELFF	TGTGCCAGCAGCTTAAATAGCGGGGCGAACACCGGGGAGCTGTTTTTT
16	-	-	TRBV5-1	TRBJ2-3	CASSDPLAAQADTQYF	TGCGCCAGCAGTGACCCTTTAGCGGCCCAGGCAGATACGCAGTATTTT
15	-	few	TRBV3-1	TRBJ1-5	CASSQDRSVAQPQHF	TGTGCCAGCAGCCAAGATCGAAGTGTAGCCCAGCCCCAGCATTTT
15	-	-	TRBV6-6	TRBJ2-2	CASSYHSPGAGELFF	TGTGCCAGCAGTTATCACAGCCCGGGGGCCGGGGAGCTGTTTTTT
15	TRBD1	-	TRBV5-1	TRBJ1-2	CASSVRQGSNYGYTF	TGCGCCAGCAGCGTGAGACAGGGGTCGAACTATGGCTACACCTTC
17	TRBD1	few	TRBV5-1	TRBJ1-2	CASSLGGSAQGAGGYTF	TGCGCCAGCAGCTTGGGGGGGTCTGCTCAGGGGGCTGGAGGCTACACCTTC
15	TRBD1	few	TRBV24-1	TRBJ2-2	CATSDRQGNTGELFF	TGTGCCACCAGTGATCGACAGGGCAACACCGGGGAGCTGTTTTTT
14	-	-	TRBV11-2	TRBJ2-5	CASSLWEARETQYF	TGTGCCAGCAGCTTATGGGAGGCCCGGGAGACCCAGTACTTC
15	-	-	TRBV5-4	TRBJ2-7	CASSLAGRGPYEQYF	TGTGCCAGCAGCTTGGCCGGCAGGGGCCCCTACGAGCAGTACTTC
16	-	few	TRBV15	TRBJ2-5	CATSRVSKGDLETQYF	TGTGCCACCAGCAGAGTTTCAAAAGGGGATTTGGAGACCCAGTACTTC
15	-	-	TRBV7-2	TRBJ2-3	CASSSGLTEADTQYF	TGTGCCAGCAGCTCGGGTCTAACCGAAGCAGATACGCAGTATTTT
18	TRBD1	few	TRBV7-2	TRBJ2-6	CASSAGQGFVPGANVLTF	TGTGCCAGCAGCGCGGGACAGGGATTTGTGCCTGGGGCCAACGTCCTGACTTTC
13	-	-	TRBV11-2	TRBJ2-7	CASSQTRGYEQYF	TGTGCCAGCAGCCAAACCAGGGGTTACGAGCAGTACTTC
16	-	few	TRBV4-1	TRBJ2-3	CASSQDRGLGGDTQYF	TGCGCCAGCAGCCAAGATCGGGGGCTAGGAGGAGATACGCAGTATTTT
15	TRBD2	-	TRBV9	TRBJ2-3	CASSALGGGTDTQYF	TGTGCCAGCAGCGCCCTGGGGGGGGGCACAGATACGCAGTATTTT
14	TRBD2	-	TRBV7-2	TRBJ2-3	CASSDSGGTDTQYF	TGTGCCAGCTCAGATAGCGGGGGCACAGATACGCAGTATTTT
15	-	-	TRBV5-1	TRBJ1-1	CASSRDLPVNTEAFF	TGCGCCAGCAGCCGGGACCTCCCAGTGAACACTGAAGCTTTCTTT
12	-	few	TRBV11-2	TRBJ1-2	CASSLEYSRYTF	TGTGCCAGCAGCTTAGAATACAGCCGCTACACCTTC
16	-	-	TRBV7-2	TRBJ2-5	CASSRGTLLRGETQYF	TGTGCCAGCAGCCGGGGGACCCTCTTGCGTGGTGAGACCCAGTACTTC
18	TRBD2	few	TRBV4-1	TRBJ2-1	CASSQLAGGRMSYNEQFF	TGCGCCAGCAGCCAATTAGCGGGGGGACGGATGAGCTACAATGAGCAGTTCTTC
14	-	few	TRBV7-6	TRBJ2-3	CASSSWDGTDTQYF	TGTGCCAGCAGCTCCTGGGACGGCACAGATACGCAGTATTTT
15	-	-	TRBV5-8	TRBJ2-3	CASRRRRWPTDTQYF	TGTGCCAGCAGGCGAAGGCGCTGGCCCACAGATACGCAGTATTTT
12	-	-	TRBV7-9	TRBJ2-7	CASSFIQHEQYF	TGTGCCAGCAGCTTTATTCAGCACGAGCAGTACTTC
16	TRBD1	-	TRBV12-3/TRBV12-4	TRBJ2-6	CASSLGTGGGANVLTF	TGTGCCAGCAGTCTCGGGACAGGTGGCGGGGCCAACGTCCTGACTTTC
15	-	few	TRBV5-1	TRBJ2-2	CASSLREDNTGELFF	TGCGCCAGCAGCCTCAGGGAAGATAACACCGGGGAGCTGTTTTTT
16	TRBD2	few	TRBV11-2	TRBJ2-1	CASSAREGKSYNEQFF	TGTGCCAGCAGCGCGCGGGAGGGTAAGTCCTACAATGAGCAGTTCTTC
12	-	-	TRBV6-1	TRBJ2-7	CASRLGGTEQYF	TGTGCCAGCAGGTTAGGAGGGACCGAGCAGTACTTC
13	-	-	TRBV27	TRBJ1-2	CASSFEGFYGYTF	TGTGCCAGCAGTTTTGAGGGATTCTATGGCTACACCTTC
16	-	few	TRBV27	TRBJ2-2	CASSLGLGRNTGELFF	TGTGCCAGCAGCTTAGGGCTAGGGCGCAACACCGGGGAGCTGTTTTTT
17	-	few	TRBV2	TRBJ2-3	CASSVLDWLAGNDTQYF	TGTGCCAGCAGTGTCCTTGATTGGCTAGCAGGAAACGATACGCAGTATTTT
18	-	-	TRBV5-1	TRBJ2-6	CASSILQGRSEGANVLTF	TGCGCCAGCAGCATTCTACAGGGTCGTTCGGAAGGGGCCAACGTCCTGACTTTC
13	-	-	TRBV6-4	TRBJ2-1	CASSDSDPHKQFF	TGTGCCAGCAGTGACTCCGACCCCCATAAGCAGTTCTTC
13	-	many	TRBV18	TRBJ1-5	CASSPALNQPQHF	TGTGCCAGCTCACCGGCGCTCAATCAGCCCCAGCATTTT
11	-	-	TRBV7-9	TRBJ1-1	CASSLAGGAFF	TGTGCCAGCAGCTTAGCAGGGGGGGCTTTCTTT
17	TRBD2	few	TRBV4-2	TRBJ2-1	CASSQEEGLAGGNEQFF	TGTGCCAGCAGCCAAGAAGAGGGACTAGCGGGAGGCAATGAGCAGTTCTTC
15	TRBD1	few	TRBV20-1	TRBJ1-1	CSARVRQGAFGQAFF	TGCAGTGCTAGAGTCAGGCAGGGGGCTTTCGGGCAAGCTTTCTTT
14	-	few	TRBV29-1	TRBJ1-4	CSVVSGPLGEKLFF	TGCAGCGTTGTTAGTGGGCCTTTGGGAGAAAAACTGTTTTTT
11	-	few	TRBV20-1	TRBJ1-1	CSARDYTEAFF	TGCAGTGCTAGAGACTACACTGAAGCTTTCTTT
13	TRBD1	few	TRBV5-1	TRBJ2-7	CASSFGQGPEQYF	TGCGCCAGCAGCTTCGGACAGGGGCCCGAGCAGTACTTC
12	-	-	TRBV5-4	TRBJ1-1	CASSLGVAEAFF	TGTGCCAGCAGCCTCGGGGTGGCTGAAGCTTTCTTT
17	-	-	TRBV2	TRBJ2-7	CASSSRREAAVDYEQYF	TGTGCCAGCAGTTCCCGCAGGGAAGCGGCTGTAGACTACGAGCAGTACTTC